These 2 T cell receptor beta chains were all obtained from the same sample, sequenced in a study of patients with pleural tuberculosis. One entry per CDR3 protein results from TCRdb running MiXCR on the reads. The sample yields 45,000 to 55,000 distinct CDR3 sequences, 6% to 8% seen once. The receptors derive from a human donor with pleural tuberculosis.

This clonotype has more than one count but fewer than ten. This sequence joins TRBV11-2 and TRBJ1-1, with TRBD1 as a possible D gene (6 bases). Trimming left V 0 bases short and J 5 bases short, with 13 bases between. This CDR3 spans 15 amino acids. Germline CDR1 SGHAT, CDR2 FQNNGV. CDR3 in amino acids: CASSLDGQGRTEAFF. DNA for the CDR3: TGTGCCAGCAGCTTAGACGGCCAGGGGAGGACTGAAGCTTTCTTT.

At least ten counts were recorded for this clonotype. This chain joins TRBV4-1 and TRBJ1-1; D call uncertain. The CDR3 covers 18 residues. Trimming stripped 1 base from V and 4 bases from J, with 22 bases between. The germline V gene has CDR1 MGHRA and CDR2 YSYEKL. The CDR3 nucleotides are TGCGCCAGCAGCCAAGTTTTCCCCGTAGGACGCCGAGGCACTGAAGCTTTCTTT. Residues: CASSQVFPVGRRGTEAFF.